What follows are 29 T cell receptor beta chains derived from one specimen sequenced in a study of tumor-infiltrating lymphocytes in primary liver carcinoma. Co-extracting RNA and DNA was done with about 17-30 mg of unsorted bulk tissue as input. Priming with a constant-region primer yielded TCR beta cDNA from roughly 500 ng total RNA. Investigators got TCR beta libraries out of three nested multiplex PCR rounds, done with slightly modified ARM-PCR. In the first two PCR rounds, TRBV1-TRBV30 forward primers were paired with a C-beta reverse primer, and each round lasted around 10 cycles. From the multiplex PCR reads, TCRdb called clonotypes with MiXCR, one entry per CDR3 protein. The table lists 99,000 or so distinct CDR3 sequences, roughly 80% of them singletons, with 15% to 25% in the top ten. The sample was liver tumor tissue from sampling region 3. Subset indicated: tumor region T3, left-lateral pole. The receptors originated from a man in his forties or fifties with primary liver carcinoma and hepatitis B virus infection.

Details on this clonotype: The germline gene is not matched at one end of the junction; a read error may be the cause. This chain links TRBV28 with TRBJ2-7, with D perhaps given as TRBD1 or TRBD2 (5 bases each). The CDR3 has 15 amino acids. The V gene's germline CDR1 is MDHEN and CDR2 SYDVKM. The CDR3 protein is CASRNRDLSSYDQYF. CDR3 bases: TGTGCCAGCAGAAACCGGGACCTTAGCTCCTACGATCAGTACTTC.

On this clonotype: Relative to the germline gene, one junction end is altered; a read error may explain this. The CDR3: CASRPWSANTGELFF. The DNA for the CDR3 is TGTGCCAGCAGACCATGGAGTGCGAACACCGGAGAGCTGTTTTTT. The gene calls are TRBV11-2 and TRBJ2-2; D not certain. This CDR3 is built from 15 residues. Germline V CDR1 and CDR2: SGHAT, FQNNGV. The whole variable domain, filled in from reference TRBV11-2 and TRBJ2-2, reads EAGVAQSPRYKIIEKRQSVAFWCNPISGHATLYWYQQILGQGPKLLIQFQNNGVVDDSQLPKDRFSAERLKGVDSTLKIQPAKLEDSAVYLCASRPWSANTGELFFGEGSRLTVL.

A note on this clonotype: A much larger clone differs by one base, so this may be a read error. The rearrangement joins TRBV7-9 to TRBJ2-7; weak D call: TRBD2 (6 bases). V was shortened by 11 bases and J by 5 bases, with 16 bases between the two germline ends. The CDR3 runs 12 residues. Germline-derived CDR1 and CDR2 are SEHNR and FQNEAQ (reference sequence). The CDR3 DNA follows: TGTGCCGGTACGGGGGACGTCAACGAGCAGTACTTC. Translating it yields CAGTGDVNEQYF.

Concerning this clonotype: Compared with germline, one end of the junction differs, possibly owing to a read error. The rearrangement links TRBV11-2 to TRBJ2-5; D not certain. Germline lookup yields CDR1 SGHAT and CDR2 FQNNGV. The CDR3 consists of 15 residues. DNA for the CDR3: TGTACCAGCAGCTTAGTGGCTGGCGGACAAGAGACCCAGTACTTC. Translated: CTSSLVAGGQETQYF.

The chain uses TRBV5-1 and TRBJ2-6; 8 bases map to TRBD2. Germline V lookup: CDR1 SGHRS, CDR2 YFSETQ. V was clipped by 4 bases and J by 0 bases; unmatched bases: 6. The CDR3 has 17 residues. DNA of the CDR3: TGCGCCAGCAGCCTCCGGGAGGGAAACTCTGGGGCCAACGTCCTGACTTTC. This codes for CASSLREGNSGANVLTF.

The genes are TRBV5-4 and TRBJ2-1; the D gene is possibly TRBD2 (6 bases). The CDR3 contains 13 residues. In germline, CDR1 is SGHNT, CDR2 YYREEE (reference sequence). With 4 bases removed from V and 10 bases from J, the gap between germline ends came to 15 bases. The CDR3 bases are TGTGCCAGCAGCCCAATGGGGGGAGTCGAGCAGTTCTTC. It translates to CASSPMGGVEQFF.

About this clonotype: A read error may produce the germline difference seen at one junction end. The V call is TRBV29-1, the J call TRBJ2-1; the D gene is possibly TRBD2 (7 bases). Germline V gene lookup returns CDR1 SQVTM and CDR2 ANQGSEA. The CDR3 consists of 13 residues. The CDR3 coding sequence is TGCAGCGCTGAGCGGGACACCAACAATGAGCAGCTCTTC. Amino acids: CSAERDTNNEQLF.

With regard to this clonotype: A single base separates this from a much larger clone, so it may be a read error. The CDR3 does not close with the conserved phenylalanine or tryptophan, likely indicating a read error. The chain recombines TRBV20-1 with TRBJ1-5, with a tentative D call TRBD1 (5 bases). Trimming removed 3 bases at V and 10 bases at J, with 16 bases between. Germline lookup yields CDR1 DFQATT and CDR2 SNEGSKA (reference sequence). This CDR3 is built from 13 residues. The CDR3 loop is CSARAQGEQPQHS. The DNA for the CDR3 is TGCAGTGCTAGGGCCCAGGGCGAGCAACCCCAGCATTCT.

The chain has TRBV4-1 and TRBJ2-1, with D possibly being TRBD1 (5 bases). Germline V CDR1 and CDR2: MGHRA, YSYEKL. Trimming stripped 1 base from V and 6 bases from J, with 25 bases between. The CDR3 is 19 amino acids. The CDR3 nucleotides read TGCGCCAGCAGCCAAGGCCGAGAAGGGAAGGCCAGGGTTCGCAATGAGCAGTTCTTC. Amino acids: CASSQGREGKARVRNEQFF.

In its sample, this clonotype was seen once. A read error is possible here, since a much larger clone lies one base away. The genes are TRBV5-1 and TRBJ2-2, with 13 bases aligning to TRBD2. Germline V gives CDR1 SGHRS, CDR2 YFSETQ. The CDR3 extends over 17 amino acids. CDR3 amino acids: CASSPGTSGTNTGKLFF. In DNA form, the CDR3 reads TGCGCCAGCAGCCCCGGGACTAGCGGGACGAACACCGGGAAGCTGTTTTTT.

The sample holds one count of this clonotype. The CDR3 end shows no conserved phenylalanine or tryptophan, and so a read error is likely. The rearrangement joins TRBV11-1 to TRBJ2-3; D may be TRBD2 (5 bases). Per germline, CDR1 SGHAT and CDR2 FQDESV (reference sequence). The CDR3 length is 15 residues. CDR3 in amino acids: CVSSLPRESTDTQYY. CDR3 nucleotide sequence: TGCGTCAGCAGTTTGCCGAGGGAGAGCACAGATACGCAGTATTAT.

Concerning this clonotype: The junction and the germline gene differ at one end; a read error may be behind it. This chain links TRBV5-4 with TRBJ2-7; the match to TRBD2 covers 9 bases. The CDR3 is made up of 17 amino acids. The V gene's germline CDR1 is SGHNT and CDR2 YYREEE (reference sequence). The chain's CDR3 is CTSSGGPGVENTYEQYF. The CDR3 bases are TGTACCAGCAGCGGGGGGCCGGGAGTGGAAAACACCTACGAGCAGTACTTC.

This clonotype appeared once. This chain uses TRBV2 with TRBJ2-3; 7 bases align to TRBD1. V was clipped by 2 bases and J by 7 bases; unmatched bases: 9. The germline V gene encodes CDR1 SNHLY and CDR2 FYNNEI. CDR3 size: 15 residues. The CDR3 DNA reads TGTGCCAGCAGTGAACCAGGGGGAGCTACATATACGCAGTATTTT. This codes for CASSEPGGATYTQYF.

About this clonotype itself: Mismatch with germline at one junction end may stem from a read error. The chain carries TRBV6-1 and TRBJ2-2; D is ambiguous. The V gene's germline CDR1 is MNHNS and CDR2 SASEGT. The length of the CDR3 is 13 residues. The CDR3 nucleotides are TGTGTCAGCACAACCCCGAACACCGGGGAGCTGTTTTTT. This encodes CVSTTPNTGELFF.

Concerning this clonotype: This sequence may be a read error, since a much larger clone differs from it by one base. The CDR3 protein is CASSSLPGTSGIQETQYF. The CDR3 coding sequence is TGTGCCAGCAGCTCTCTTCCCGGGACTAGCGGGATTCAAGAGACCCAGTACTTC. The chain joins TRBV7-2 to TRBJ2-5; 13 bases align to TRBD2. The CDR3 is made up of 18 amino acids. The trim removed 4 bases at V and 2 bases at J, leaving 10 bases unmatched. In germline, CDR1 is SGHTA, CDR2 FQGNSA.

Points on this clonotype: This clone may be a read error of a much larger clone one base away. V and J are TRBV5-1 and TRBJ1-1; possible D gene TRBD1, 5 bases. The CDR3 consists of 15 residues. Germline values: CDR1 SGHRS, CDR2 YFSETQ. V gave up 9 bases and J gave up 1 base, with 19 bases separating them. The CDR3 DNA follows: TGCGCCAACAGAAAGGGGACCACGCCGAACACTGAAGCTTTCTTT. This codes for CANRKGTTPNTEAFF.

The chain links TRBV6-2 or TRBV6-3 to TRBJ2-2; 7 bases agree with TRBD2. V shed 2 bases and J 9 bases; nucleotides not matched to a gene: 9. CDR3 length equals 15 residues. CDR1 MNHEY and CDR2 SVGEGT come from the germline V gene. DNA of the CDR3: TGTGCCAGCAGTTACCTGGGGGGGACTGCCCGGGAGCTGTTTTTT. Amino acids: CASSYLGGTARELFF.

This clonotype was counted between two and nine times. The conserved phenylalanine or tryptophan is not found at the CDR3 terminus, so this likely reflects a read error. The limits of the CDR3 on the DNA are not certain, so only TCRdb's listed CDR3 is given. The chain links TRBV4-1 to TRBJ2-5. The CDR3 comprises 15 residues, both ends counted. The germline gives CDR1 MGHRA, CDR2 YSYEKL. The CDR3 spells CASSQDLYLQETQYL.

With respect to this clonotype: The germline gene is not matched at one end of the junction; a read error may be the cause. DNA for the CDR3: TGCGCCGTCCCCGGGACTAGCGGGTGGGAGCAGTTCTTC. Protein product: CAVPGTSGWEQFF. The chain couples TRBV11-2 to TRBJ2-1; 12 bases line up with TRBD2. This CDR3 spans 13 amino acids. Germline CDR1 and CDR2: SGHAT and FQNNGV.

This clonotype appeared once. The junction departs from the called germline gene at one end, perhaps through a read error. The chain combines TRBV19 with TRBJ1-5; no clear D gene. The germline CDR1 and CDR2 sequences are LNHDA and SQIVND (reference sequence). This CDR3 contains 15 residues. In DNA, the CDR3 is TGTGCCAGTACCTCAACCCGACGGGTCCGGCAGCCCCAGCGTTTT. This sequence encodes CASTSTRRVRQPQRF. Full variable domain (outside the CDR3, taken from reference TRBV19 and TRBJ1-5): DGGITQSPKYLFRKEGQNVTLSCEQNLNHDAMYWYRQDPGQGLRLIYYSQIVNDFQKGDIAEGYSVSREKKESFPLTVTSAQKNPTAFYLCASTSTRRVRQPQRFGDGTRLSIL.

V gene TRBV10-3 combines with J gene TRBJ1-1; D call uncertain. Between the trimmed V and J ends, which lost 1 base and 0 bases, there was a span of 9 bases. Germline CDR1 reads ENHRY; CDR2 reads SYGVKD. This CDR3 is 15 amino acids long. CDR3 coding DNA: TGTGCCATCAGTGAGTTCAACCCCGTGAACACTGAAGCTTTCTTT. Encoded protein: CAISEFNPVNTEAFF.

CDR3 bases: TGTGCCACCAGTGACTCGACATTTGCGAGCAATCAGCCCCAGCATTTT. Translation gives CATSDSTFASNQPQHF. This sequence joins TRBV24-1 and TRBJ1-5; D ambiguous. Germline lookup yields CDR1 KGHDR and CDR2 SFDVKD. Trimming removed 4 bases at V and 1 base at J, with 13 bases between. CDR3 length: 16 residues.

In regard to this clonotype: One end of the junction is discordant with germline, which a read error may explain. This rearrangement joins TRBV28 to TRBJ2-7; D may correspond to TRBD1 or TRBD2 (5 bases each). This CDR3 contains 14 residues. Germline V lookup: CDR1 MDHEN, CDR2 SYDVKM. Here the CDR3 reads CVSTLGEGQYEQYF. Written as DNA, the CDR3 is TGTGTCAGCACTCTCGGAGAGGGGCAATACGAGCAGTACTTC. Full variable domain (missing parts from reference TRBV28 and TRBJ2-7): DVKVTQSSRYLVKRTGEKVFLECVQDMDHENMFWYRQDPGLGLRLIYFSYDVKMKEKGDIPEGYSVSREKKERFSLILESASTNQTSMYLCVSTLGEGQYEQYFGPGTRLTVT.

About this clonotype: A much larger clone sits a single nucleotide away, making a read error possible. The CDR3 protein is CVSSSGTATEQYF. The CDR3 region has the DNA TGTGTCAGCAGTTCCGGGACGGCCACCGAGCAGTACTTC. The gene calls are TRBV6-6 and TRBJ2-7; perhaps D is TRBD1 or TRBD2 (5 bases each). Germline CDR1 MNHNY, CDR2 SVGAGI (reference sequence). The CDR3 contains 13 residues.

This clonotype was seen a few times. Possible read error: a much larger clone is one base away. This chain connects TRBV30 to TRBJ1-2, with D maybe TRBD1 (5 bases). This CDR3 has 13 amino acids. Looked up from germline, CDR1 is GTSNPN and CDR2 is SVGIG (reference sequence). CDR3 protein: CTWSTLGGGGYTF. CDR3 sequence (DNA): TGTACCTGGAGTACTCTTGGGGGTGGTGGCTACACCTTC.

In regard to this clonotype: Relative to the germline gene, one junction end is altered; a read error may explain this. V is TRBV10-3 and J is TRBJ2-2; the D gene is possibly TRBD1 (6 bases). CDR1 is ENHRY and CDR2 is SYGVKD in the germline V gene. The CDR3 runs 14 residues. The DNA for the CDR3 is TGTGGCATCAGTGAGTCGACAGGCACCGGTGAGCTGTTTTTT. Translated: CGISESTGTGELFF.

On this clonotype itself: The junction shows a germline mismatch at one end, possibly a read error. V gene TRBV28 combines with J gene TRBJ2-1, with 10 bases fitting TRBD2. This CDR3 comprises 17 residues. Germline-derived CDR1 and CDR2 are MDHEN and SYDVKM. In nucleotides, the CDR3 is TGTCCCAGCAGTTCCTTCGGGACTAGCGTGACGGTTGATGAGCAGTTCTTC. It codes for CPSSSFGTSVTVDEQFF.

This clonotype has more than one count but fewer than ten. The junction departs from the called germline gene at one end, perhaps through a read error. The J gene is TRBJ2-3, the V gene TRBV6-5; TRBD2 matches at 9 bases. CDR3 length equals 15 residues. Germline lookup yields CDR1 MNHEY and CDR2 SVGAGI. CDR3 DNA sequence: TGTGCCAGCAATCCAGGGCTAGCGGGAACAGATATGCAGTATTTT. It codes for CASNPGLAGTDMQYF.

In this sample, this clonotype turned up many times. The chain joins TRBV29-1 to TRBJ1-2, with D tentatively TRBD1 (5 bases). V was clipped by 0 bases and J by 9 bases, with 17 bases between them. CDR3 length: 14 amino acids. Germline CDR1 is SQVTM and CDR2 is ANQGSEA. Here the CDR3 DNA reads TGCAGCGTTGAAGATAGGGGCCTCCCTTTGAGCTACACCTTC. The encoded protein is CSVEDRGLPLSYTF.